This T cell receptor beta chain was sequenced for a study of long-term antiretroviral therapy in people with HIV. Study observations and caveats: Diversity went up after ART and still fell short of transplant donor controls. Dating from the mid-2000s to the late 2010s, the blood was possibly obtained under older ART regimens.

On this clone: Its antigen is unidentified.

This CDR3 is 10 amino acids long. The V gene's germline CDR1 is SEHNR and CDR2 FQNEAQ (reference sequence). Version v3.0 of the immunoSEQ assay was performed at survey level. Data came from immunoSEQ multiplex PCR; TCRdb stores just in-frame clones and leaves some out. The sample lists some 27,000 clones; 70% to 85% were seen once. The chain joins TRBV7-9 to TRBJ1-4, with D unresolved. The J call is doubtful: the DNA matches TRBJ2-2 better. The source was unsorted PBMCs, collected 3 years after starting antiretroviral therapy. This TCR derives from a man aged 40-49 years with HIV. In DNA, the CDR3 is TGTGCCAGCAGCGTCCGGGAGCTGTTTTTT. Its translation: CASSVRELFF.